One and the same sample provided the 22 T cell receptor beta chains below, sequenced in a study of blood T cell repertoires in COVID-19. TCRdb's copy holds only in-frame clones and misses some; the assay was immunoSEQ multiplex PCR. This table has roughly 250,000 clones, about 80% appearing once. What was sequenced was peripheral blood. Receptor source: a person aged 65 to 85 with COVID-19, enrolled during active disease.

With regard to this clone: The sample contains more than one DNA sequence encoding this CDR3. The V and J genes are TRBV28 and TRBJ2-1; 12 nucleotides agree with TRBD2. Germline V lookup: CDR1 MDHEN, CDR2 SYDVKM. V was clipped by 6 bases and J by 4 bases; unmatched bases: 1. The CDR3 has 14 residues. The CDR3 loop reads CASRTSGGYNEQFF. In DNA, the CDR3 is TGTGCCAGCAGAACTAGCGGGGGGTACAATGAGCAGTTCTTC.

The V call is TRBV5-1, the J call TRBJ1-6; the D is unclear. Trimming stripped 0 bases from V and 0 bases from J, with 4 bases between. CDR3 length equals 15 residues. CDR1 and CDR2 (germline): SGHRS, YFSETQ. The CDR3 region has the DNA TGCGCCAGCAGCTTGGCCAGCTCCTATAATTCACCCCTCCACTTT. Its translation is CASSLASSYNSPLHF.

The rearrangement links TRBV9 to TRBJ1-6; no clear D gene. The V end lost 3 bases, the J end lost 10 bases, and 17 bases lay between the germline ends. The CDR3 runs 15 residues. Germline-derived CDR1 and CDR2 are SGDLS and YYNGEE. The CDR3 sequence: CASSAVGGPGSPLHF. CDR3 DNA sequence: TGTGCCAGCAGCGCCGTCGGAGGGCCAGGCTCACCCCTCCACTTT.

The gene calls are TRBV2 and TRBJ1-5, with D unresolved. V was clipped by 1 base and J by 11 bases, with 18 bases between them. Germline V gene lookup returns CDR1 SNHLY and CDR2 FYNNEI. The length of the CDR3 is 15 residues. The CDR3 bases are TGTGCCAGCAGTGAAGATGGTGTTGTGGCCGGGGCCCAGCATTTT. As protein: CASSEDGVVAGAQHF.

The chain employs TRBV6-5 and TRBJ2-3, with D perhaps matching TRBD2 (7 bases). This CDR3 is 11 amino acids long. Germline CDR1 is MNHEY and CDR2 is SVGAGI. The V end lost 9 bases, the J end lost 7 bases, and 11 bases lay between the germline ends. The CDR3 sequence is CASGGANTQYF. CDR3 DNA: TGTGCCAGTGGGGGGGCCAATACGCAGTATTTT.

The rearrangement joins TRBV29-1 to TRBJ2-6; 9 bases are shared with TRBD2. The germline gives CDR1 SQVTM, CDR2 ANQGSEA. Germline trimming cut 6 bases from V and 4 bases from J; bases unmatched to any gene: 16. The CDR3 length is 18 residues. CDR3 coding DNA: TGCAGCGTCCCAACTGGGTGGCGGGAGGGCCCCGGGGCCAACGTCCTGACTTTC. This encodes CSVPTGWREGPGANVLTF.

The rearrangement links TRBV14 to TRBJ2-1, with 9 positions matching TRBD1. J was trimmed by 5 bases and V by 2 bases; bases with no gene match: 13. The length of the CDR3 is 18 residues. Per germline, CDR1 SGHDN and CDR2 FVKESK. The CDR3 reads CASSQRLPRRDRDNEQFF. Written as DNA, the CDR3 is TGTGCCAGCAGCCAACGATTACCACGCCGGGACAGGGACAATGAGCAGTTCTTC.

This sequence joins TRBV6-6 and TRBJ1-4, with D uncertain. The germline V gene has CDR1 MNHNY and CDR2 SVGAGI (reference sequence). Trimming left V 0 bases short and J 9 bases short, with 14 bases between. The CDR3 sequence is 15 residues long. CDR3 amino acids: CASSYSLEGAQKLFF. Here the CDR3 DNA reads TGTGCCAGCAGTTACTCGCTTGAGGGTGCGCAAAAACTGTTTTTT.

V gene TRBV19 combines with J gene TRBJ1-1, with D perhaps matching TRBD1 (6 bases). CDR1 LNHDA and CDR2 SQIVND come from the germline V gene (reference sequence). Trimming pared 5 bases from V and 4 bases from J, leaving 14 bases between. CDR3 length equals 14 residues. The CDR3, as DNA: TGTGCCAGTAGTTCACAGGGCTGGAGCACTGAAGCTTTCTTT. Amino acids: CASSSQGWSTEAFF.

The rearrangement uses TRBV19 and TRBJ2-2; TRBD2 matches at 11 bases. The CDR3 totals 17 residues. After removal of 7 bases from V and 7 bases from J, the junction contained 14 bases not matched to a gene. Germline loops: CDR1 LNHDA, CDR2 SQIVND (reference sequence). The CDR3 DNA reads TGTGCCAGTAAGAGAAATAGCGGGAGGGCCTTCAACGGGGAGCTGTTTTTT. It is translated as CASKRNSGRAFNGELFF.

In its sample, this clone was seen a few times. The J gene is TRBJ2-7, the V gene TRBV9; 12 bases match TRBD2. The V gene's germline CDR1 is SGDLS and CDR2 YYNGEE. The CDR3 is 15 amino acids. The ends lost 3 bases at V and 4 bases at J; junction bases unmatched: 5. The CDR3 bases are TGTGCCAGCAGCGAACGACTAGCGGGAGTGTACGAGCAGTACTTC. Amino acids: CASSERLAGVYEQYF.

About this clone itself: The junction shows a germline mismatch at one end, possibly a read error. CDR3 loop: CASSQDPGSTRELFF. The CDR3 region has the DNA TGCGCCAGCAGCCAAGATCCAGGGTCCACCCGGGAGCTGTTTTTT. The chain combines TRBV4-3 with TRBJ2-2; TRBD1 might be the D (5 bases). This CDR3 is built from 15 residues. The V gene's germline CDR1 is LGHNA and CDR2 YSLEER.

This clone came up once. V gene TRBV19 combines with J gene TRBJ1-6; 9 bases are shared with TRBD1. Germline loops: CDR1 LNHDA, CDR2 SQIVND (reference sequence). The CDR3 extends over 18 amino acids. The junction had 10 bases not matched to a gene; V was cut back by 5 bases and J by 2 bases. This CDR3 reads CASSPKSTGGTYNSPLHF. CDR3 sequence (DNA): TGTGCCAGTAGTCCGAAAAGTACAGGGGGCACCTATAATTCACCCCTCCACTTT.

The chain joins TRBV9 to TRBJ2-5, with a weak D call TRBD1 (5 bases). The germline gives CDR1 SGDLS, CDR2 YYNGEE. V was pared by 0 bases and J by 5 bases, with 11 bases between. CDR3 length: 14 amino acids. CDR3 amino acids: CASSVEGDDETQYF. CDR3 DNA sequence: TGTGCCAGCAGCGTAGAAGGGGATGACGAGACCCAGTACTTC.

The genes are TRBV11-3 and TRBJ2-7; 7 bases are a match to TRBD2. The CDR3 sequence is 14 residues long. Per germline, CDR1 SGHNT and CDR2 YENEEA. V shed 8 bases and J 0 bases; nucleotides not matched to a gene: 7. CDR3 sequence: CASGPGGSSYEQYF. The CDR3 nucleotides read TGTGCCAGCGGGCCCGGCGGGAGCTCCTACGAGCAGTACTTC.

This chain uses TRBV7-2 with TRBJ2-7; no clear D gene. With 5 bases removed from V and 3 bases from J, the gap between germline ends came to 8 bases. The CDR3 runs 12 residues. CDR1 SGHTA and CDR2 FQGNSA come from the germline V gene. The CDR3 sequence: CASSPAGYEQYF. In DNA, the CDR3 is TGTGCCAGCAGCCCCGCCGGCTACGAGCAGTACTTC.

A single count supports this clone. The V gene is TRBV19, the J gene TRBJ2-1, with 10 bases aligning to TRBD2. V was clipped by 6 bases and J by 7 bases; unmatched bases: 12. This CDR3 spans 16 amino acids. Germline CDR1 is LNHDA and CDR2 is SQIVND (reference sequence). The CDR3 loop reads CASSVISGGLGNEQFF. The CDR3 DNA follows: TGTGCCAGTAGCGTTATTAGCGGGGGGCTAGGAAATGAGCAGTTCTTC.

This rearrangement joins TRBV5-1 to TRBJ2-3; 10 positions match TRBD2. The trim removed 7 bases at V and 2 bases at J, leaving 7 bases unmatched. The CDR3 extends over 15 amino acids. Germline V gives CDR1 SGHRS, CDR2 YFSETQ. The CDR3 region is CASAISGRVTDTQYF. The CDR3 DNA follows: TGCGCCAGCGCCATCAGCGGGAGGGTCACAGATACGCAGTATTTT.

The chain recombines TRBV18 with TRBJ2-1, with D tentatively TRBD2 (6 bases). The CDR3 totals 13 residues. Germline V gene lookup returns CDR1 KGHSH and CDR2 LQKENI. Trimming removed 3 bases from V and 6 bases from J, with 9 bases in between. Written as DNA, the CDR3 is TGTGCCAGCTCACCTGCGGGGACCAATGAGCAGTTCTTC. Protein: CASSPAGTNEQFF.

The CDR3: CASSDGQGWADTQYF. The DNA of the CDR3 is TGTGCCAGCAGTGATGGACAGGGATGGGCAGATACGCAGTATTTT. The V and J genes are TRBV7-2 and TRBJ2-3; 8 bases map to TRBD1. The germline V gene encodes CDR1 SGHTA and CDR2 FQGNSA. J was trimmed by 4 bases and V by 6 bases; bases with no gene match: 9. This CDR3 region has 15 residues.

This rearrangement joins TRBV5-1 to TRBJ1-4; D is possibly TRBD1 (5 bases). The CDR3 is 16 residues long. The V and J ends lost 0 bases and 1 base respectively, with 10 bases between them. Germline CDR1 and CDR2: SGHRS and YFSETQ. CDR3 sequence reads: CASSLEGALTNEKLFF. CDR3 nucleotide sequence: TGCGCCAGCAGCTTGGAAGGGGCCCTAACTAATGAAAAACTGTTTTTT.

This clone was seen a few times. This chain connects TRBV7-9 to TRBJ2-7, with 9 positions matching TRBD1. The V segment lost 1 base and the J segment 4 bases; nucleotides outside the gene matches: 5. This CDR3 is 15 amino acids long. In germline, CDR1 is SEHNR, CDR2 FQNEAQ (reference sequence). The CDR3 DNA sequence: TGTGCCAGCAGCTTAGGGGGGGACAGGGCGTACGAGCAGTACTTC. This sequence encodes CASSLGGDRAYEQYF.